This T cell receptor (beta chain) was observed in a study of CD8 T cells in ankylosing spondylitis. General study points: A TCR beta motif of several highly homologous variants appeared characteristic of ankylosing spondylitis blood.

Only a few counts were recorded for this clonotype. The antigen is not known. Making use of molecular barcodes, quantitative 5'-RACE generated TCR beta libraries. TCRdb ran MiXCR on the 5' RACE reads and lists one entry per CDR3 protein. Altogether approximately 100,000 distinct CDR3 sequences are present, about 8% being singletons, with the ten largest covering 9.9%. The CDR3 has 12 amino acids. CDR1 is SGHAT, CDR2 FQNNGV, per germline. Deletions cut 2 bases from V and 8 bases from J, with 6 bases between. This TCR derives from a male donor with ankylosing spondylitis or in good health (not recorded which). The rearrangement joins TRBV11-2 to TRBJ1-4; D call uncertain. Sequenced material: blood, either unsorted or a sorted T cell fraction (not recorded which). CDR3 coding DNA: TGTGCCAGCAGCTTAATCGAGGAAAAACTGTTTTTT. Its translation is CASSLIEEKLFF.